The source of this T cell receptor beta chain is a study of Ad26.COV2.S vaccination and SARS-CoV-2 variants. Study-level background: Participants got Ad26.COV2.S intramuscularly, once or twice 56 days apart.

Study-level findings and limits: There was reportedly substantial breadth in spike-specific CD8+ and CD4+ T cell responses after vaccination.

On this clone itself: Its cognate antigen is unknown.

Treatment defined: roughly 18 received Ad26.COV2.S at low or high dose, single or two shots; about five received placebo; per-sample allocation not given. Samples came from day 63 after the first vaccine or placebo injection. Expression of Wuhan-strain SARS-CoV-2 spike came from the Ad26 vector that formed the vaccine. This table comes from immunoSEQ multiplex PCR, and its TCRdb copy is limited to in-frame clones, with some not included. The table shows 510,000 or so clones, with roughly nine tenths occurring only once. The clonotype originates from a person aged 18-65 years who received the Ad26.COV2.S COVID-19 vaccine or a placebo. The sequencing used peripheral blood, collected in a trial of Ad26.COV2.S vaccine versus placebo.

The CDR3 DNA reads as TGTGCCAGCAGCTTAGGGACGACAACGTACTATGGCTACACCTTC. Translating it yields CASSLGTTTYYGYTF. This sequence joins TRBV7-9 and TRBJ1-2; D remains ambiguous. This CDR3 contains 15 residues. Germline CDR1 SEHNR, CDR2 FQNEAQ (reference sequence). V was clipped by 1 base and J by 3 bases, with 12 bases between them. Full variable domain (remainder filled in from reference TRBV7-9 and TRBJ1-2): DTGVSQNPRHKITKRGQNVTFRCDPISEHNRLYWYRQTLGQGPEFLTYFQNEAQLEKSRLLSDRFSAERPKGSFSTLEIQRTEQGDSAMYLCASSLGTTTYYGYTFGSGTRLTVV.